The clone carrying this T cell receptor beta chain was observed a handful of times. Antigen specificity is unknown. This sample stems from a study of T cells in localized non-small cell lung cancer. The CDR3 covers 13 residues. Trimming removed 4 bases at V and 7 bases at J, with 13 bases between. The method was immunoSEQ multiplex PCR; TCRdb's version includes in-frame clones alone and lacks a portion of them. The sample lists some 7,000 clones; 23% were seen once. Study findings and constraints: Longer overall survival accompanied higher blood T cell density.

This clonotype originated in a man between 40 and 69 years old with stage III squamous cell lung carcinoma. Sequenced here: lung tumor tissue, sampled before any cancer treatment. The rearrangement links TRBV7-1 to TRBJ1-1; possibly TRBD1 for D (5 bases). TRBV7-1 is placed among ORFs of uncertain function. The CDR3 is CASSFYRRGEAFF. Written as DNA, the CDR3 is TGTGCCAGCAGCTTTTACCGGAGGGGTGAAGCTTTCTTT.